This is a list of T cell receptor beta chains from one sample in a study of beta chain features in type 1 diabetes. Generated by immunoSEQ multiplex PCR, the TCRdb table keeps only in-frame clones and is missing some. The sample yields approximately 730,000 clones, 13% seen once. Source material: naive CD4+ T cells from blood. These receptors were taken from a man younger than 30 with type 1 diabetes. CDR3s include the opening cysteine and the closing phenylalanine or tryptophan. D genes are given only for firm matches. Clone size is shown for a subset of rows, as once, few, many or a class of expanded clone.

>.|TRBD2|TRBV9|TRBJ2-3
CASSVRTSGGPDTQYF
TGTGCCAGCAGCGTACGAACTAGCGGGGGCCCCGATACGCAGTATTTT
>few|.|TRBV2|TRBJ1-2
CASSEVYGYTF
TGTGCCAGCAGTGAAGTGTATGGCTACACCTTC
>.|.|TRBV10-3|TRBJ2-2
CAISDGGTYTGELFF
TGTGCCATCAGTGATGGGGGCACGTACACCGGGGAGCTGTTTTTT
>.|TRBD2|TRBV6-1|TRBJ2-5
CASSRLAGQETQYF
TGTGCCAGCAGCAGACTAGCGGGGCAAGAGACCCAGTACTTC
>.|.|TRBV5-6|TRBJ2-6
CASSLTSSSGANVLTF
TGTGCCAGCAGCTTAACCTCGAGTTCTGGGGCCAACGTCCTGACTTTC
>few|.|TRBV7-2|TRBJ2-5
CASSASETQYF
TGTGCCAGCAGCGCCAGTGAGACCCAGTACTTC
>.|.|TRBV5-4|TRBJ2-7
CASSLPVDDEQYF
TGTGCCAGCAGCCTCCCAGTAGATGACGAGCAGTACTTC
>few|TRBD1|TRBV5-1|TRBJ2-1
CASSLGDRYNEQFF
TGCGCCAGCAGCTTGGGGGACAGATACAATGAGCAGTTCTTC
>.|.|TRBV7-9|TRBJ1-2
CASSLARSGYTF
TGTGCCAGCAGCTTAGCGCGCTCCGGCTACACCTTC
>once|.|TRBV6-6|TRBJ1-5
CASSYLQGGGNQPQHF
TGTGCCAGCAGTTATTTACAGGGAGGTGGCAATCAGCCCCAGCATTTT
>few|TRBD1|TRBV4-1|TRBJ1-2
CASSRDRDYGYTF
TGCGCCAGCAGCCGGGACAGAGACTATGGCTACACCTTC
>.|.|TRBV18|TRBJ1-1
CASSPAENTEAFF
TGTGCCAGCTCACCAGCGGAAAACACTGAAGCTTTCTTT
>.|.|TRBV10-3|TRBJ2-7
CAISELSRPYEQYF
TGTGCCATCAGTGAGCTCTCCCGACCCTACGAGCAGTACTTC
>.|.|TRBV11-3|TRBJ2-7
CASSTGYEQYF
TGTGCCAGCAGCACGGGGTACGAGCAGTACTTC
>few|.|TRBV27|TRBJ2-3
CASSFMDTQYF
TGTGCCAGCAGTTTTATGGATACGCAGTATTTT
>.|.|TRBV28|TRBJ1-2
CASARSAGVIYGYTF
TGTGCCAGCGCCCGCTCAGCAGGCGTCATATATGGCTACACCTTC
>.|.|TRBV5-1|TRBJ2-5
CASSPGPPQETQYF
TGCGCCAGCAGCCCGGGACCGCCTCAAGAGACCCAGTACTTC
>.|.|TRBV27|TRBJ2-1
CASSLQGSYEQFF
TGTGCCAGCAGTCTACAGGGTAGCTATGAGCAGTTCTTC
>.|.|TRBV5-6|TRBJ1-6
CASGSSYNSPLHF
TGTGCCAGCGGGAGCTCCTATAATTCACCCCTCCACTTT
>few|.|TRBV9|TRBJ2-1
CASSVYSGEYNEQFF
TGTGCCAGCAGCGTATACAGTGGGGAATACAATGAGCAGTTCTTC
>.|TRBD1|TRBV5-1|TRBJ2-3
CASSLGQGRDTQYF
TGCGCCAGCAGCTTGGGACAGGGGCGCGATACGCAGTATTTT
>few|.|TRBV10-2|TRBJ1-2
CASSTGHYGYTF
TGCGCCAGCAGTACAGGACACTATGGCTACACCTTC
>.|.|TRBV11-3|TRBJ2-3
CASSRGDTQYF
TGTGCCAGCAGCCGGGGGGATACGCAGTATTTT
>.|.|TRBV6-1|TRBJ1-1
CASRGTPGWPEAFF
TGTGCCAGCAGGGGCACTCCAGGATGGCCTGAAGCTTTCTTT
>.|.|TRBV30|TRBJ2-7
CAVKSYEQYF
TGTGCCGTTAAGAGCTACGAGCAGTACTTC
>.|.|TRBV6-5|TRBJ1-5
CASRRTFGDDQPQHF
TGTGCCAGCCGCCGCACGTTCGGGGATGATCAGCCCCAGCATTTT
>.|.|TRBV29-1|TRBJ1-2
CSVERAGIGSSYGYTF
TGCAGCGTTGAAAGGGCAGGGATCGGGTCGAGCTATGGCTACACCTTC
>few|TRBD2|TRBV9|TRBJ2-5
CASSGGEGLAGPLGQETQYF
TGTGCCAGCAGCGGCGGGGAAGGACTAGCGGGGCCCCTCGGGCAAGAGACCCAGTACTTC
>few|.|TRBV7-2|TRBJ2-3
CASSLVRDTDTQYF
TGTGCCAGCAGCTTAGTCCGGGACACAGATACGCAGTATTTT
>few|TRBD1|TRBV7-9|TRBJ2-1
CASSRRGQGTYNEQFF
TGTGCCAGCAGCCGCCGAGGACAGGGGACCTACAATGAGCAGTTCTTC
>.|.|TRBV29-1|TRBJ1-1
CSVATVNTEAFF
TGCAGCGTTGCGACGGTGAACACTGAAGCTTTCTTT
>.|.|TRBV18|TRBJ1-5
CASSPPISQGRNQPQHF
TGTGCCAGCTCACCACCGATATCCCAGGGACGGAATCAGCCCCAGCATTTT
>.|.|TRBV20-1|TRBJ2-3
CSARSDTQYF
TGCAGTGCTAGATCAGATACGCAGTATTTT
>.|TRBD1|TRBV7-8|TRBJ2-3
CASTGGDRGGTDTQYF
TGTGCCAGCACCGGCGGCGACAGGGGGGGGACAGATACGCAGTATTTT
>.|.|TRBV30|TRBJ1-1
CAWSVRVSEAFF
TGTGCCTGGAGTGTACGGGTCAGTGAAGCTTTCTTT
>.|.|TRBV4-1|TRBJ2-1
CASSQALAARTYNEQFF
TGCGCCAGCAGCCAAGCTCTCGCAGCCAGGACCTACAATGAGCAGTTCTTC
>.|.|TRBV25-1|TRBJ2-3
CASSDRTVSTDTQYF
TGTGCCAGCAGTGACAGGACAGTAAGCACAGATACGCAGTATTTT
>few|.|TRBV6-5|TRBJ2-5
CASGTDPKETQYF
TGTGCCAGTGGGACGGACCCAAAAGAGACCCAGTACTTC
>.|.|TRBV15|TRBJ2-7
CATSRGGSQLYEQYF
TGTGCCACCAGCAGAGGAGGGTCTCAGCTCTACGAGCAGTACTTC
>.|.|TRBV11-3|TRBJ1-6
CASSLGTRASNSPLHF
TGTGCCAGCAGCTTAGGGACCAGAGCTAGTAATTCACCCCTCCACTTT
>.|.|TRBV19|TRBJ1-2
CASSIVDGYYGYTF
TGTGCCAGTAGTATTGTAGACGGATACTATGGCTACACCTTC
>few|.|TRBV19|TRBJ2-5
CASTAAGVGETQYF
TGTGCCAGTACCGCGGCAGGGGTTGGGGAGACCCAGTACTTC
>few|TRBD1|TRBV18|TRBJ1-2
CASSLDRTYGYTF
TGTGCCAGCTCACTGGACAGGACTTATGGCTACACCTTC
>.|.|TRBV27|TRBJ1-1
CASNDRVNTEAFF
TGTGCCAGCAACGACAGAGTGAACACTGAAGCTTTCTTT
>few|TRBD1|TRBV2|TRBJ2-7
CASKGQESHEQYF
TGTGCCAGCAAGGGACAGGAGTCCCACGAGCAGTACTTC
>.|.|TRBV7-8|TRBJ2-2
CASSPRGELFF
TGTGCCAGCAGCCCGAGGGGGGAGCTGTTTTTT
>.|.|TRBV10-2|TRBJ1-2
CASARDYGYTF
TGCGCCAGCGCCAGAGACTATGGCTACACCTTC
>.|.|TRBV18|TRBJ1-2
CASSRQDDGYTF
TGTGCCAGCTCACGGCAGGATGATGGCTACACCTTC
>few|.|TRBV9|TRBJ2-1
CASSHWDTQSSYNEQFF
TGTGCCAGCAGCCATTGGGACACCCAGAGCTCCTACAATGAGCAGTTCTTC
>few|TRBD1|TRBV30|TRBJ1-5
CAWSTQTGGWQPQHF
TGTGCCTGGAGTACCCAGACAGGGGGTTGGCAGCCCCAGCATTTT
>few|.|TRBV14|TRBJ2-3
CASSQVPRSEYF
TGTGCCAGCAGCCAAGTACCTAGATCCGAGTATTTT
>few|.|TRBV7-9|TRBJ2-7
CASSKAPGPSYEQYF
TGTGCCAGCAGCAAAGCTCCCGGGCCCTCCTACGAGCAGTACTTC